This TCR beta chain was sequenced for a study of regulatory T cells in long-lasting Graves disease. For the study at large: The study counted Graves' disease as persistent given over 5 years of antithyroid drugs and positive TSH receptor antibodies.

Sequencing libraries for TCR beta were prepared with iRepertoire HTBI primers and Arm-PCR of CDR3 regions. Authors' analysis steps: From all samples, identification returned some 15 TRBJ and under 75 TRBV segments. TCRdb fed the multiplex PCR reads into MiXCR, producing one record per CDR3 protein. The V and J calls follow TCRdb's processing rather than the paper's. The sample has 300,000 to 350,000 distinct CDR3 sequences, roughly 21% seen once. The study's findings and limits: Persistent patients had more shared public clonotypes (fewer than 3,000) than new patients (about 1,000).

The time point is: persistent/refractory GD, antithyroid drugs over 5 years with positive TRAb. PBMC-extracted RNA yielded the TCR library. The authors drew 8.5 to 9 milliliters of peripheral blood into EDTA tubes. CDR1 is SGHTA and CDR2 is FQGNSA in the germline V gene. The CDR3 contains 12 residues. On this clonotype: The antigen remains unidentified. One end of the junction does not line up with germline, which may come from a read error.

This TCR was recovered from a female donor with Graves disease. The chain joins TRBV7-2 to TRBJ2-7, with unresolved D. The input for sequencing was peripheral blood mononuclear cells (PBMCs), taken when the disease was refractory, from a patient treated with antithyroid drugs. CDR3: CASSLASSERYF. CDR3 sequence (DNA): TGTGCCAGCAGCTTAGCGTCGAGCGAGCGGTACTTC.